This TCR beta chain was identified during a study of blood T cell repertoires in COVID-19. Study as a whole: T cells, B-cell-depleted T cells, or PBMCs provided the cDNA or gDNA that served as material.

The CDR3 contains 12 residues. V was clipped by 3 bases and J by 6 bases, with 7 bases between them. The germline V gene encodes CDR1 ENHRY and CDR2 SYGVKD. Per the authors' pipeline: Nucleated cell number was recorded as an estimate derived from reference gene primer amplification. Method: immunoSEQ multiplex PCR; TCRdb's copy keeps in-frame clones and lacks some. That table supplies the V and J calls and clone size; D and trimming were determined from the DNA. The sample carries some 66,000 clones, about 75% recorded once. The source material was peripheral blood. V is TRBV10-3 and J is TRBJ2-3, with a tentative D call TRBD1 (5 bases). The source of this sequence is an elderly woman with acute or convalescent COVID-19. The CDR3 spells CAISDYRDTQYF. CDR3 DNA: TGTGCCATCAGTGACTACAGGGATACGCAGTATTTT.